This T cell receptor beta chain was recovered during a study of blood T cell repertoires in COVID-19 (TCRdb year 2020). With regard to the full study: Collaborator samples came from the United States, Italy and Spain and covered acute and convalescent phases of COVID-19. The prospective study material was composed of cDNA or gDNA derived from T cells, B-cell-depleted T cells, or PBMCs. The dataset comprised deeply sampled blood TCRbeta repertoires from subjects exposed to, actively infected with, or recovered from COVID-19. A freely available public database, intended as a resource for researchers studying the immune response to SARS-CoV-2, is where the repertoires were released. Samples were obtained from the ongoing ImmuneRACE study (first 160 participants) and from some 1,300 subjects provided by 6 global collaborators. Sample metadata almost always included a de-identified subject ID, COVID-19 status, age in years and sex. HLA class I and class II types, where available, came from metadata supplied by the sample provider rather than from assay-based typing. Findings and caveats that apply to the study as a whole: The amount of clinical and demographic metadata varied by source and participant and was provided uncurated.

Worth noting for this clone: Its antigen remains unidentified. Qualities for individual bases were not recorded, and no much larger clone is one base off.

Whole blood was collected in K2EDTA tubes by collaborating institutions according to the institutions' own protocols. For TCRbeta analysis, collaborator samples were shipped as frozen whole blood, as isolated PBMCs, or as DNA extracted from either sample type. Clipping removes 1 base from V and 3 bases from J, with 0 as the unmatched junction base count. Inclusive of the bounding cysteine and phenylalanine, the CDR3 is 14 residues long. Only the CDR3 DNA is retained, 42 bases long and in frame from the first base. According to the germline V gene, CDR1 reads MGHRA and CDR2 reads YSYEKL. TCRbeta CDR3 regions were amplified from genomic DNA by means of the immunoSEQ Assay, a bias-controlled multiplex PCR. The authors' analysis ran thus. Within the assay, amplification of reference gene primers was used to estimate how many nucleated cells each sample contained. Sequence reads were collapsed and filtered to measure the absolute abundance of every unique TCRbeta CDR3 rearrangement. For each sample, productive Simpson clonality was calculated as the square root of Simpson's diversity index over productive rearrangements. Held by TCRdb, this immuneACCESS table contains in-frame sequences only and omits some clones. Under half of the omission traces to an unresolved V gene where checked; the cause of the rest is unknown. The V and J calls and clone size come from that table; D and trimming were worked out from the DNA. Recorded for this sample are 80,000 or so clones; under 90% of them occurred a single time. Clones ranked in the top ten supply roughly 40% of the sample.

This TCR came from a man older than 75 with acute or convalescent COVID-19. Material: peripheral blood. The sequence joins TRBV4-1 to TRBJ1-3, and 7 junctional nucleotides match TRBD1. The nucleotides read TGCGCCAGCAGCCAAGGACAGGGTGGAAACACCATATATTTT. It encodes CASSQGQGGNTIYF.